These 28 T cell receptor beta chains were all obtained from the same sample, sequenced in a study of CD8 T cells in ankylosing spondylitis. Points from the study as a whole: Seemingly characteristic of ankylosing spondylitis blood was a TCR beta motif consisting of eight highly homologous variants.

TCRdb called the 5' RACE reads again in MiXCR, with one record for every CDR3 protein. The table shows fewer than 650,000 distinct CDR3 sequences, with about 13% occurring only once. No antigens are known for them. Material for sequencing was blood, either unsorted or a sorted T cell fraction (not recorded which). Source of these receptors: a male donor with ankylosing spondylitis.

This clonotype showed up just a few times. This chain joins TRBV20-1 and TRBJ2-1, with a tentative D call TRBD2 (5 bases). The V gene's germline CDR1 is DFQATT and CDR2 SNEGSKA (reference sequence). The CDR3 contains 17 residues. V dropped 1 base and J dropped 0 bases, with 16 bases sitting between them. DNA for the CDR3: TGCAGTGCTAGAGTTGGCGGACTCCAAAGCTCCTACAATGAGCAGTTCTTC. Translation: CSARVGGLQSSYNEQFF.

This clonotype showed up many times. The gene calls are TRBV12-3 or TRBV12-4 and TRBJ2-7, with a tentative D call TRBD1 (6 bases). The V end lost 5 bases, the J end lost 6 bases, and 14 bases lay between the germline ends. The CDR3 contains 13 residues. Here the CDR3 reads CASSRDRLGEQYV. In DNA, the CDR3 is TGTGCCAGCAGTCGAGACAGGCTTGGCGAGCAGTACGTC.

This clonotype was seen only a few times. V usage is TRBV29-1 and J usage is TRBJ2-3; D is ambiguous. Trimming left V 4 bases short and J 5 bases short, with 4 bases between. This CDR3 is 10 amino acids long. In germline, CDR1 is SQVTM, CDR2 ANQGSEA. The CDR3 spells CSVVVDTQYF. Written as DNA, the CDR3 is TGCAGCGTTGTCGTAGATACGCAGTATTTT.

The chain recombines TRBV11-2 with TRBJ1-2; D remains unclear. The ends were cut back, 6 bases at V and 6 bases at J, with 17 bases in the middle. The CDR3 loop spans 14 amino acids. The germline V gene encodes CDR1 SGHAT and CDR2 FQNNGV. The CDR3 spells CASSRGSSWDGYTF. The CDR3 DNA sequence: TGTGCCAGCAGTAGAGGGAGCTCGTGGGATGGCTACACCTTC.

This clonotype occurred many times. The chain links TRBV5-6 to TRBJ2-3; 7 bases agree with TRBD1. The V segment lost 4 bases and the J segment 6 bases; nucleotides outside the gene matches: 14. Germline V gene data show CDR1 as SGHDT and CDR2 as YYEEEE. CDR3 length: 16 residues. The CDR3 protein is CASSPGGGQTSDTQYF. CDR3 in DNA: TGTGCCAGCAGCCCGGGTGGGGGACAGACCTCTGATACGCAGTATTTT.

The sample holds a few counts of this clonotype. The rearrangement joins TRBV7-2 to TRBJ2-5; D is ambiguous. Germline CDR1 SGHTA, CDR2 FQGNSA. The CDR3 sequence is 13 residues long. Deletions cut 6 bases from V and 4 bases from J, with 12 bases between. The CDR3 spells CASRQTGLETQYF. CDR3 nucleotide sequence: TGTGCCAGCAGACAGACGGGTTTAGAGACCCAGTACTTC.

The chain is built from TRBV20-1 and TRBJ2-3; no reliable D call. V dropped 7 bases and J dropped 5 bases, with 10 bases sitting between them. Germline V gene data show CDR1 as DFQATT and CDR2 as SNEGSKA (reference sequence). This CDR3 is 11 amino acids long. The CDR3 nucleotides are TGCAGTGTCCCCGGCGGAGATACGCAGTATTTT. This codes for CSVPGGDTQYF.

This clonotype occurred a few times. The chain uses TRBV20-1 and TRBJ2-5, with a tentative D call TRBD2 (6 bases). The CDR3 runs to 14 residues. V lost 5 bases to trimming and J lost 4 bases, with 17 bases between them. CDR1 is DFQATT and CDR2 is SNEGSKA in the germline V gene (reference sequence). The CDR3 DNA is TGCAGTGCTCCTACTACGGGAGAGCGAGAGACCCAGTACTTC. Its translation: CSAPTTGERETQYF.

The table lists this clonotype with many counts. The chain is built from TRBV7-6 and TRBJ2-5; D remains unclear. Trimming shortened V by 0 bases and J by 2 bases, and 7 bases separated the two germline ends. CDR3 length: 14 amino acids. Per the germline V gene, CDR1 is SGHVS and CDR2 is FNYEAQ. The CDR3 DNA follows: TGTGCCAGCAGCTTAGCTTACGGGCAAGAGACCCAGTACTTC. It specifies CASSLAYGQETQYF.

The V and J genes are TRBV4-2 and TRBJ1-2; D is unresolved. The CDR3 is 15 amino acids. CDR1 and CDR2 (germline): LGHNA, YNFKEQ. V lost 1 base and J lost 0, with 9 bases in between. Written as DNA, the CDR3 is TGTGCCAGCAGCCAAGTTTCAGAAGCTAACTATGGCTACACCTTC. Its protein is CASSQVSEANYGYTF.

About this clonotype itself: This sequence may be a read error, since a much larger clone differs from it by one base. This chain connects TRBV29-1 to TRBJ2-2; 8 nucleotides align to TRBD2. This CDR3 contains 13 residues. The germline gives CDR1 SQVTM, CDR2 ANQGSEA. CDR3 amino acids: CSVDRGGSGEPFF. The CDR3 DNA sequence: TGCAGCGTTGATCGCGGAGGTAGCGGGGAGCCGTTTTTT.

This clonotype was seen more than once but under ten times. The gene calls are TRBV4-1 and TRBJ2-3; 7 bases fit TRBD2. Trimming removed 1 base from V and 1 base from J; junction bases left unmatched: 2. Germline values: CDR1 MGHRA, CDR2 YSYEKL. This CDR3 comprises 15 residues. CDR3 in DNA: TGCGCCAGCAGCCAAGCGCTAGCGGGCACAGATACGCAGTATTTT. The encoded protein is CASSQALAGTDTQYF.

The rearrangement uses TRBV7-8 and TRBJ1-1; D is undetermined. The CDR3 extends over 15 amino acids. CDR1 and CDR2 (germline): SGHVS, FQNEAQ. Trimming removed 2 bases at V and 0 bases at J, with 10 bases between. This CDR3 reads CASSLSGSLNTEAFF. The CDR3 DNA reads TGTGCCAGCAGCTTATCGGGGAGCTTGAACACTGAAGCTTTCTTT.

This clonotype was found a few times. The chain has TRBV6-1 and TRBJ1-1; D unresolved. V lost 7 bases and J 4 bases, leaving 13 bases between the germline ends. CDR3 length: 13 residues. Germline CDR1 MNHNS, CDR2 SASEGT. The CDR3 nucleotides are TGTGCCAGCACCTTTGACGGTCCCACTGAAGCTTTCTTT. It translates to CASTFDGPTEAFF.

This clonotype showed up just a few times. The CDR3 nucleotides are TGTGCCAGCTCACCACCAGGCCAGGTTGGAGAAAAACTGTTTTTT. The encoded protein is CASSPPGQVGEKLFF. The V and J genes are TRBV18 and TRBJ1-4; D remains unclear. With 0 bases removed from V and 8 bases from J, the gap between germline ends came to 13 bases. This CDR3 comprises 15 residues. Germline values: CDR1 KGHSH, CDR2 LQKENI.

This clonotype has at least ten counts. This sequence joins TRBV11-2 and TRBJ2-2; tentative D call: TRBD2 (6 bases). Germline CDR1 SGHAT, CDR2 FQNNGV. The length of the CDR3 is 16 residues. With 1 base removed from V and 2 bases from J, the gap between germline ends came to 11 bases. CDR3 loop: CASSLGGGLNTGELFF. CDR3 in DNA: TGTGCCAGCAGCTTAGGTGGGGGACTCAACACCGGGGAGCTGTTTTTT. Full variable domain (outside the CDR3, taken from reference TRBV11-2 and TRBJ2-2): EAGVAQSPRYKIIEKRQSVAFWCNPISGHATLYWYQQILGQGPKLLIQFQNNGVVDDSQLPKDRFSAERLKGVDSTLKIQPAKLEDSAVYLCASSLGGGLNTGELFFGEGSRLTVL.

This clonotype came up a few times. The chain joins TRBV11-2 to TRBJ1-5; a weak D match, TRBD1 (6 bases). Germline loops: CDR1 SGHAT, CDR2 FQNNGV. This CDR3 is 17 amino acids long. V lost 1 base and J lost 0, with 13 bases in between. The CDR3 sequence is CASSLGTGMYSNQPQHF. Written as DNA, the CDR3 is TGTGCCAGCAGCTTAGGTACAGGGATGTATAGCAATCAGCCCCAGCATTTT.

The chain recombines TRBV5-1 with TRBJ2-5; a weak D match, TRBD2 (5 bases). Germline V gene sequence: CDR1 SGHRS, CDR2 YFSETQ. V dropped 2 bases and J dropped 3 bases, with 8 bases sitting between them. The CDR3 covers 13 residues. CDR3 in amino acids: CASSFTREETQYF. CDR3 DNA: TGCGCCAGCAGCTTTACTAGGGAAGAGACCCAGTACTTC.

Only a few counts were recorded for this clonotype. The chain combines TRBV29-1 with TRBJ1-4; no clear D. In germline, CDR1 is SQVTM, CDR2 ANQGSEA. V was clipped by 3 bases and J by 8 bases, with 10 bases between them. This CDR3 has 12 amino acids. DNA for the CDR3: TGCAGCGTTGAGACTGATAACGAAAAACTGTTTTTT. Translating gives CSVETDNEKLFF. Supplemented by reference TRBV29-1 and TRBJ1-4, the full variable domain reads SAVISQKPSRDICQRGTSLTIQCQVDSQVTMMFWYRQQPGQSLTLIATANQGSEATYESGFVIDKFPISRPNLTFSTLTVSNMSPEDSSIYLCSVETDNEKLFFGSGTQLSVL.

This clonotype was observed a few times. The rearrangement joins TRBV2 to TRBJ2-1; perhaps TRBD2 as D (5 bases). Germline CDR1 SNHLY, CDR2 FYNNEI. V was cut by 2 bases and J by 9 bases, with 11 bases left in between. CDR3 length equals 13 residues. CDR3 amino acids: CASSESLGGEQFF. The CDR3 DNA is TGTGCCAGCAGTGAATCACTAGGAGGTGAGCAGTTCTTC.

This clonotype has only a few counts. The chain recombines TRBV2 with TRBJ1-2, with D possibly matching TRBD1 (6 bases). Germline CDR1 SNHLY, CDR2 FYNNEI. This CDR3 spans 14 amino acids. The V gene lost 8 bases and the J gene lost 5 bases, with 18 bases spanning the gap. The CDR3 reads CASESPGHFYGYTF. The CDR3 region has the DNA TGTGCCAGCGAATCACCGGGACACTTTTATGGCTACACCTTC.

The J gene is TRBJ1-5, the V gene TRBV10-3, with a tentative D call TRBD1 (6 bases). The CDR3 totals 18 residues. CDR1 and CDR2 (germline): ENHRY, SYGVKD. The V and J ends lost 0 bases and 1 base respectively, with 16 bases between them. CDR3 protein: CAISESENRALSNQPQHF. CDR3 in DNA: TGTGCCATCAGTGAGTCGGAAAACAGGGCCCTCAGCAATCAGCCCCAGCATTTT.

This clonotype was seen only a few times. The J gene is TRBJ2-1, the V gene TRBV12-3 or TRBV12-4; D may be TRBD1 (6 bases). This CDR3 is 15 amino acids long. V shed 5 bases and J shed 8 bases, with 19 bases lying between them. In DNA, the CDR3 is TGTGCCAGCAGTCGTTCCAGGGGACGCACAGATGAGCAGTTCTTC. It yields the protein CASSRSRGRTDEQFF.

There are many counts of this clonotype. At one of its ends the junction is not consistent with the germline gene, which may arise from a read error. V gene TRBV18 combines with J gene TRBJ2-5, with TRBD1 matching over 7 bases. Per germline, CDR1 KGHSH and CDR2 LQKENI. The CDR3 is 14 residues long. Here the CDR3 DNA reads TGCGCCAGCAGCCCGGGACAGAGCCAAGAGACCCAGTACTTC. Protein: CASSPGQSQETQYF.

In its sample, this clonotype was seen a few times. The gene calls are TRBV12-3 or TRBV12-4 and TRBJ2-1; D perhaps matches TRBD2 (6 bases). Deletions cut 7 bases from V and 2 bases from J, with 12 bases between. The CDR3 sequence is 14 residues long. CDR3 sequence reads: CASNMGGTYNEQFF. In DNA form, the CDR3 reads TGTGCCAGCAACATGGGGGGTACCTACAATGAGCAGTTCTTC.

The chain has TRBV20-1 and TRBJ2-7; 9 positions match TRBD2. The germline gives CDR1 DFQATT, CDR2 SNEGSKA (reference sequence). The CDR3 spans 14 residues. The junction had 5 bases not matched to a gene; V was cut back by 2 bases and J by 3 bases. The CDR3 region is CSARPGLAGYEQYF. The CDR3 DNA follows: TGCAGTGCTAGACCGGGACTAGCAGGCTACGAGCAGTACTTC.

There are a few counts of this clonotype. The chain has TRBV2 and TRBJ2-7; 8 bases line up with TRBD1. The length of the CDR3 is 18 residues. With V trimmed by 2 bases and J by 0 bases, 12 bases remained unmatched. The germline V gene encodes CDR1 SNHLY and CDR2 FYNNEI. CDR3 residues: CASSEWVRGRVHSYEQYV. As DNA, the CDR3 is TGTGCCAGCAGTGAATGGGTCAGGGGGCGAGTGCACTCCTACGAGCAGTACGTC.

This clonotype came up a few times. As DNA, the CDR3 is TGCGCCAGCAGCTTAGACGGGGGTAGCTCCACCGGGGAGCTGTTTTTT. Translated, it gives CASSLDGGSSTGELFF. V usage is TRBV5-1 and J usage is TRBJ2-2, with D possibly being TRBD2 (6 bases). Trimming pared 2 bases from V and 4 bases from J, leaving 15 bases between. The CDR3 has 16 residues. Germline CDR1 is SGHRS and CDR2 is YFSETQ.